This T cell receptor (beta chain) was found in a study of human T cells and chemical hapten exposure. Trimming removed 6 bases from V and 1 base from J, with 16 bases in between. Germline loops: CDR1 MDHEN, CDR2 SYDVKM. The CDR3 runs to 15 residues. Stated time point: pre-sensitization, week 0. Treatment described: therapeutic diphenylcyclopropenone sensitization with weekly scalp DPC. Blood sampling occurred before each patch-test application. From the RACE reads, TCRdb called clonotypes with MiXCR, one entry per CDR3 protein. The sample carries about 380,000 distinct CDR3 sequences, 4.5% to 6% recorded once.

This TCR was sampled from a woman between 45 and 60 years old with alopecia areata. Some clones in this sample may be carry-over from other donors' samples. V and J are TRBV28 and TRBJ2-7; no reliable D call. The sample here was whole blood, taken in connection with sensitization to the hapten diphenylcyclopropenone (DPC). The CDR3 region is CASSMVPRASYEQYF. The CDR3 coding sequence is TGTGCCAGCAGCATGGTTCCTCGGGCGTCCTACGAGCAGTACTTC.